The T cell receptor (beta chain) under discussion was sequenced for a study (dated by TCRdb to between 2014 and 2017). Background on the whole study: The study examined whether tumor-infiltrating Tregs in breast cancer are drawn from blood Tregs or arise in situ by conversion from other CD4+ T cell subsets.

Full-length TCR variable regions were amplified by 5' RACE PCR with constant-region reverse primers, followed by semi-nested PCR with Nested Universal Primer A. The ReliaPrep RNA Cell Miniprep System was used to extract total RNA, which was then reverse transcribed into 5'RACE-ready cDNA with the SMARTer RACE 5'/3' Kit. Multiplex adaptors were used to barcode full-length TCR alpha and beta libraries, and the barcoded libraries were sequenced on an Illumina MiSeq. Concerning the study's data processing: For each of nine subset-tissue groups, sequencing data from the five patients were pooled, and the groups were then compared using unsupervised clustering of TCR gene usage. The Morisita-Horn index, with shared sequences weighted by their contribution to each repertoire, was used to calculate repertoire similarity. TCRdb redid the processing of the public reads, applying fastp at Q25 and MiXCR, and retained in-frame beta chains. All rows with the same CDR3 protein become a single entry with the most common DNA and genes. The V and J calls here are based on TCRdb, not the publication. The sample yields fewer than 65,000 distinct CDR3 sequences; 20% to 25% were counted once. The ten largest account for 3.2% of the sample.

Tregs were isolated as CD4+CD25+CD127-/low cells. Tregs, naive and memory CD4+ T cells from tumor, blood and ipsilateral draining lymph nodes of a few breast cancer patients underwent full-length TCR alpha and beta sequencing. Tumor tissue and lymph nodes from ipsilateral axillary dissection were perfused with PBS, minced and digested with collagenase I and hyaluronidase. Sorted cell populations were confirmed by FACS to exceed 90% purity. General study outcomes and caveats: The larger-cohort validation was restricted to a single TCR beta V-J rearrangement rather than whole repertoires. The greatest overlap of tumor-infiltrating Treg TCR alpha and beta sequences was observed with tumor naive CD4+ T cells, followed by blood naive CD4+ T cells. The TCR gene usage of tumor memory CD4+ T cells clustered together with blood and lymph node memory CD4+ cells and with lymph node naive CD4+ cells.

V loses 1 base of germline sequence and J loses 4 bases, and the interval between the two ends is 7 bases. CDR3 length: 13 amino acids, cysteine to phenylalanine. Of the read, only the CDR3 DNA is kept; its 39 bases are in frame from base 1. The germline V gene encodes CDR1 SEHNR and CDR2 FQNEAQ (reference sequence). This clonotype was counted at least ten times. The antigen it recognizes is unknown. There are no base qualities to consult, and no much larger clone falls within one base. The sample comprised tumor-infiltrating Tregs sorted from the breast tumor. The chain links TRBV7-9 with TRBJ1-1; the D gene is perhaps TRBD1, on 5 matching bases. The TCR originated in a female donor with breast cancer. The CDR3 protein is CASSLEGTTEAFF. The nucleotide sequence is given as TGTGCCAGCAGCTTAGAAGGGACCACTGAAGCTTTCTTT.